Listed here is a single T cell receptor (beta chain). Its specificity is not known. The data belong to a study of cytomegalovirus exposure and HLA in healthy donors. Study observations and caveats: One later analysis, an examination of the 120 or so validation repertoires, found that first-cohort TCR clusters tended to co-occur in them. Overall, roughly 150 TCR beta chains were annotated as cytomegalovirus-associated. Using the classifier, cytomegalovirus status was reportedly diagnosed with high specificity and sensitivity. In vitro work confirmed that three CMV-associated chains recognize CMV antigens.

Only in-frame clones appear in the TCRdb table, and some are missing; sequencing was by immunoSEQ multiplex PCR. In the table there are some 150,000 clones, 89% of which are singletons. Material: PBMCs. The sequence was collected from a young woman in good health and CMV-seropositive.

The CDR3 region is CSARDRLEQYF. CDR3 bases: TGCAGTGCTAGGGACAGGCTCGAGCAGTACTTC. The chain joins TRBV20-1 to TRBJ2-7, with 7 positions matching TRBD1. The germline V gene encodes CDR1 DFQATT and CDR2 SNEGSKA (reference sequence). There are 11 residues in the CDR3. Losses at the gene ends were 3 bases for V and 6 bases for J; bases not matched to a gene: 2.